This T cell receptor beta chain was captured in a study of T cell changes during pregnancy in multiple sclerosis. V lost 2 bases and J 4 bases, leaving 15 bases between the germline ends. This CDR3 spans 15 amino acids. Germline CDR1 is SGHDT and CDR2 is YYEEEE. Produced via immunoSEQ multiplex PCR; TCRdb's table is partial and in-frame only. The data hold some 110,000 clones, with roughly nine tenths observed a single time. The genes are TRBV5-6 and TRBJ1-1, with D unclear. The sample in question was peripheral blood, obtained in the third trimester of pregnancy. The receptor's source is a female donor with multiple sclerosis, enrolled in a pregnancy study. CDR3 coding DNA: TGTGCCAGCAGCTTATTTGTTGAGGTTCGCACTGAAGCTTTCTTT. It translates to CASSLFVEVRTEAFF.